Here is one T cell receptor beta chain with its context. Germline loops: CDR1 ENHRY, CDR2 SYGVKD. V shed 2 bases, J shed 14 bases, and the junction held 21 bases outside the gene matches. There are 17 residues in the CDR3. The entry originates in a study of Ad26.COV2.S vaccination and SARS-CoV-2 variants. For the study at large: A COV1001 Ad26.COV2.S trial-arm participant provided the sample. By the intramuscular route, Ad26.COV2.S was given once, or twice 56 days apart.

The treatment here: roughly 18 received Ad26.COV2.S at low or high dose, single or two shots; five or six received placebo; per-sample allocation not given. Day 63 after the first vaccine or placebo injection was the time point for sampling. The individual, an adult aged 18-55 years, was a donor in Boston. An Ad26 vector was used to express Wuhan-strain SARS-CoV-2 spike as the vaccine. Assay used: immunoSEQ multiplex PCR; TCRdb lists only in-frame clones, some missing. The sample includes some 480,000 clones, around 85% of them seen just once. The chain is built from TRBV10-3 and TRBJ2-3; TRBD1 agrees at 8 bases. The receptor's source is a person between 18 and 65 years old who received the Ad26.COV2.S COVID-19 vaccine or a placebo. The material was peripheral blood, obtained in a trial of Ad26.COV2.S vaccine versus placebo. CDR3 nucleotide sequence: TGTGCCATCAGTGAGCCCGGCCGAATCGGGACAGGCCAGGACCGGTATTTT. The encoded protein is CAISEPGRIGTGQDRYF.